This TCR beta chain was obtained from a study of CD8 T cells in Susac syndrome. Study information: Within the group of sequenced Susac syndrome patients, 5 or 6 had active disease and eight were in remission.

It was with random hexamers that roughly 0.45 to 1 ug RNA was reverse transcribed. Amplification of TCR beta CDR3 was carried out by immunoSEQ multiplex PCR, which covered 54 Vbeta and 13 Jbeta segments. TCRdb independently ran MiXCR on the immunoSEQ multiplex PCR reads; one entry per CDR3 protein. The repertoire holds 100,000 to 150,000 distinct CDR3 sequences, with approximately 96% as singletons. The CDR3 covers 13 residues. Germline V CDR1 and CDR2: SQVTM, ANQGSEA. Deletions cut 6 bases from V and 7 bases from J, with 18 bases between. The specimen was CD8+ T cells from PBMCs. This chain connects TRBV29-1 to TRBJ1-1, with D tentatively TRBD1 (6 bases). The TCR originated in a human donor with Susac syndrome. The CDR3 DNA reads TGCAGCGTCGGACAAGGGGGGTTCGGTGAAGCTTTCTTT. It translates to CSVGQGGFGEAFF.